This entry lists 29 T cell receptor beta chains sequenced from one sample in a study of blood T cell repertoires in COVID-19 (dated by TCRdb to the early 2020s). Libraries were constructed by the immunoSEQ multiplex PCR assay. This immuneACCESS table, as held by TCRdb, lists in-frame sequences with V and J called but not all clones. Of the missing ones, under half trace to an unresolved V gene in checked studies; the others have no known cause. For this sample the table gives roughly 150,000 clones, of which approximately 80% were detected only once. The ten largest account for roughly 9.8% of the sample. Source material: peripheral blood. These receptors were taken from a woman aged 45-60 years with acute or convalescent COVID-19.

The gene calls are TRBV5-1 and TRBJ2-7; a possible D gene is TRBD2 (5 bases). The CDR3 is made up of 15 amino acids. Germline V CDR1 and CDR2: SGHRS, YFSETQ. V gave up 4 bases and J gave up 3 bases, with 17 bases separating them. Here the CDR3 reads CASSLGTGEGYEQYF. The DNA of the CDR3 is TGCGCCAGCAGCCTGGGAACGGGCGAGGGCTACGAGCAGTACTTC.

This clone appeared a few times. The chain employs TRBV29-1 and TRBJ2-7; 11 bases agree with TRBD2. CDR3 size: 14 residues. Germline V CDR1 and CDR2: SQVTM, ANQGSEA. Trimming took 5 bases from V and 6 from J; bases not matched to a gene: 9. The chain's CDR3 is CSVPSGRTFGEQYF. The CDR3 DNA sequence: TGCAGCGTTCCTAGCGGGAGGACCTTCGGCGAGCAGTACTTC.

The chain recombines TRBV6-5 with TRBJ2-1; D unresolved. Germline V gene lookup returns CDR1 MNHEY and CDR2 SVGAGI. Trimming removed 0 bases from V and 8 bases from J, with 2 bases in between. This CDR3 spans 11 amino acids. CDR3 nucleotides: TGTGCCAGCAGTTACTCCTATGAGCAGTTCTTC. Protein product: CASSYSYEQFF.

This clone has more than one count but fewer than ten. This chain uses TRBV5-5 with TRBJ1-2; 8 bases map to TRBD1. CDR1 is SGHKS and CDR2 is YYEKEE in the germline V gene (reference sequence). The length of the CDR3 is 14 residues. The V segment lost 4 bases and the J segment 6 bases; nucleotides outside the gene matches: 8. CDR3 region: CASSPQGGDHGYTF. Written as DNA, the CDR3 is TGTGCCAGCAGCCCACAGGGGGGAGACCATGGCTACACCTTC.

The gene calls are TRBV19 and TRBJ2-2, with 7 bases that match TRBD2. J gave up 4 bases and V 3 bases, and 8 bases lay outside the gene matches. The germline gives CDR1 LNHDA, CDR2 SQIVND (reference sequence). The CDR3 has 16 amino acids. The CDR3 DNA is TGTGCCAGTAGTATTACTAGGCTAGCGGTCACCGGGGAGCTGTTTTTT. It yields the protein CASSITRLAVTGELFF. The full variable domain, with the rest looked up from reference TRBV19 and TRBJ2-2, is DGGITQSPKYLFRKEGQNVTLSCEQNLNHDAMYWYRQDPGQGLRLIYYSQIVNDFQKGDIAEGYSVSREKKESFPLTVTSAQKNPTAFYLCASSITRLAVTGELFFGEGSRLTVL.

This chain uses TRBV14 with TRBJ1-2; 9 positions match TRBD1. In germline, CDR1 is SGHDN, CDR2 FVKESK. J was trimmed by 5 bases and V by 1 base; bases with no gene match: 8. This CDR3 has 16 amino acids. The CDR3 reads CASSQALTGGRYGYTF. In nucleotides, the CDR3 is TGTGCCAGCAGCCAAGCTCTAACAGGGGGCAGGTATGGCTACACCTTC.

The rearrangement links TRBV10-3 to TRBJ2-1; 14 bases line up with TRBD2. The trim removed 3 bases at V and 10 bases at J, leaving 5 bases unmatched. This CDR3 is 15 amino acids long. Germline CDR1 ENHRY, CDR2 SYGVKD. CDR3 sequence (DNA): TGTGCCATCAGTGAAGGACTAGCGGGAGGAGGAGAGCAGTTCTTC. Residues: CAISEGLAGGGEQFF.

This sequence joins TRBV15 and TRBJ2-3; maybe TRBD1 (7 bases). Germline CDR1 LNHNV, CDR2 YYDKDF (reference sequence). The CDR3 runs 13 residues. V lost 4 bases and J lost 3, with 8 bases in between. The CDR3 DNA reads TGTGCCACCAGCACAGGGGGGACAGATACGCAGTATTTT. Its translation is CATSTGGTDTQYF.

The V call is TRBV10-2, the J call TRBJ2-7; D might be TRBD2 (6 bases). This CDR3 contains 12 residues. Trimming took off 6 bases at V and 7 bases at J, with 13 bases between the two ends. Looked up from germline, CDR1 is WSHSY and CDR2 is SAAADI. As DNA, the CDR3 is TGCGCCAGCAGGGGACCGGAGGGGGAGCAGTACTTC. It yields the protein CASRGPEGEQYF.

The V call is TRBV28, the J call TRBJ1-5; unclear D gene. The CDR3 consists of 14 residues. Germline V gene sequence: CDR1 MDHEN, CDR2 SYDVKM. V dropped 6 bases and J dropped 4 bases, with 13 bases sitting between them. CDR3 protein: CASSLPHGNQPQHF. In nucleotides, the CDR3 is TGTGCCAGCAGCCTTCCTCACGGTAATCAGCCCCAGCATTTT.

This CDR3 is CASRPPGDTEAFF. CDR3 DNA: TGTGCCAGCAGACCACCCGGGGACACTGAAGCTTTCTTT. The rearrangement links TRBV2 to TRBJ1-1; D remains unclear. The CDR3 has 13 amino acids. Trimming took 6 bases from V and 3 from J, leaving 11 bases between them. Germline CDR1 is SNHLY and CDR2 is FYNNEI.

This chain links TRBV10-1 with TRBJ2-4; tentatively, D is TRBD1 (6 bases). Germline V CDR1 and CDR2: WNHNN, SYGVQD (reference sequence). V lost 6 bases, J lost 3 bases, and 12 bases lay in between. CDR3 length: 14 amino acids. The CDR3 DNA follows: TGCGCCAGCAGCGACAGGATCCACAAAAACATTCAGTACTTC. Its translation is CASSDRIHKNIQYF.

The gene calls are TRBV9 and TRBJ2-5, with 11 nucleotides matching TRBD2. CDR1 SGDLS and CDR2 YYNGEE come from the germline V gene. This CDR3 has 17 amino acids. V was pared by 0 bases and J by 4 bases, with 8 bases of the junction left unmatched. DNA for the CDR3: TGTGCCAGCAGCGTAGATATTAGCGGGGGGGCCGGAGAGACCCAGTACTTC. It translates to CASSVDISGGAGETQYF.

The V call is TRBV2, the J call TRBJ2-7, with 7 bases that match TRBD2. With V trimmed by 3 bases and J by 1 base, 9 bases remained unmatched. The CDR3 is 16 residues long. The V gene's germline CDR1 is SNHLY and CDR2 FYNNEI. In nucleotides, the CDR3 is TGTGCCAGCAGTGAGGGGAGGGAGGGAGGTTCCTACGAGCAGTACTTC. It translates to CASSEGREGGSYEQYF.

Turning to this clone: This specimen includes other DNA sequences encoding the same CDR3. CDR3 coding DNA: TGTGCCAGCAGTTTGCCGGGCACCGGGGAGCTGTTTTTT. Translated, it gives CASSLPGTGELFF. This chain uses TRBV28 with TRBJ2-2; D ambiguous. CDR3 length: 13 amino acids. Trimming left V 3 bases short and J 4 bases short, with 6 bases between. The V gene's germline CDR1 is MDHEN and CDR2 SYDVKM.

The chain couples TRBV12-3 or TRBV12-4 to TRBJ2-1, with D possibly matching TRBD2 (5 bases). Between the trimmed V and J ends, which lost 2 bases and 10 bases, there was a span of 12 bases. The CDR3 loop spans 13 amino acids. The CDR3 region is CASSLSADSEQFF. For the CDR3, the DNA is TGTGCCAGCAGTTTATCAGCGGACTCCGAGCAGTTCTTC.

The V and J genes are TRBV19 and TRBJ2-2; D not certain. This CDR3 is built from 14 residues. Deletions cut 4 bases from V and 3 bases from J, with 9 bases between. Per germline, CDR1 LNHDA and CDR2 SQIVND (reference sequence). The CDR3 DNA follows: TGTGCCAGTAGTACTTACAGCTACACCGGGGAGCTGTTTTTT. Its translation is CASSTYSYTGELFF. The whole variable domain, filled in from reference TRBV19 and TRBJ2-2, reads DGGITQSPKYLFRKEGQNVTLSCEQNLNHDAMYWYRQDPGQGLRLIYYSQIVNDFQKGDIAEGYSVSREKKESFPLTVTSAQKNPTAFYLCASSTYSYTGELFFGEGSRLTVL.

A remark on this clone: The sample has other DNA sequences that encode this CDR3 too. The chain carries TRBV7-9 and TRBJ2-3; D is undetermined. CDR3 length: 13 amino acids. Trimming pared 5 bases from V and 0 bases from J, leaving 6 bases between. Germline V gives CDR1 SEHNR, CDR2 FQNEAQ (reference sequence). The chain's CDR3 is CASSPGSTDTQYF. The CDR3 DNA reads as TGTGCCAGCAGCCCAGGTAGCACAGATACGCAGTATTTT. Complete variable domain (other parts from reference TRBV7-9 and TRBJ2-3): DTGVSQNPRHKITKRGQNVTFRCDPISEHNRLYWYRQTLGQGPEFLTYFQNEAQLEKSRLLSDRFSAERPKGSFSTLEIQRTEQGDSAMYLCASSPGSTDTQYFGPGTRLTVL.

V usage is TRBV19 and J usage is TRBJ2-3; TRBD1 matches at 10 bases. V was pared by 4 bases and J by 2 bases, with 9 bases of the junction left unmatched. The CDR3 covers 17 residues. Germline V gene sequence: CDR1 LNHDA, CDR2 SQIVND (reference sequence). The CDR3, as DNA: TGTGCCAGTAGTACCCATACCGGGACAGGGGACACAGATACGCAGTATTTT. Translation gives CASSTHTGTGDTDTQYF. The variable domain in full, completed from reference TRBV19 and TRBJ2-3, reads DGGITQSPKYLFRKEGQNVTLSCEQNLNHDAMYWYRQDPGQGLRLIYYSQIVNDFQKGDIAEGYSVSREKKESFPLTVTSAQKNPTAFYLCASSTHTGTGDTDTQYFGPGTRLTVL.

J is TRBJ1-5 and V is TRBV2; 10 nucleotides line up with TRBD1. With 5 bases clipped from V and 1 base from J, the junction kept 11 bases outside the gene matches. CDR1 is SNHLY, CDR2 FYNNEI, per germline. The CDR3 has 18 residues. The CDR3 reads CASSPSGQGRRSNQPQHF. CDR3 coding DNA: TGTGCCAGCAGTCCCTCGGGACAGGGGCGGCGAAGCAATCAGCCCCAGCATTTT.

This chain connects TRBV19 to TRBJ1-2; TRBD1 is a possible D gene (5 bases). Germline loops: CDR1 LNHDA, CDR2 SQIVND (reference sequence). Between the trimmed V and J ends, which lost 2 bases and 7 bases, there was a span of 11 bases. The CDR3 is 13 amino acids. The CDR3 loop is CASSISGFGGYTF. DNA for the CDR3: TGTGCCAGTAGTATATCAGGGTTTGGTGGCTACACCTTC. Based on the CDR3 plus reference TRBV19 and TRBJ1-2, the full variable domain is DGGITQSPKYLFRKEGQNVTLSCEQNLNHDAMYWYRQDPGQGLRLIYYSQIVNDFQKGDIAEGYSVSREKKESFPLTVTSAQKNPTAFYLCASSISGFGGYTFGSGTRLTVV.

This chain connects TRBV7-8 to TRBJ2-3; possible D gene TRBD2, 5 bases. V lost 6 bases and J lost 2, with 15 bases in between. This CDR3 region has 15 residues. Germline V CDR1 and CDR2: SGHVS, FQNEAQ. The CDR3 nucleotides are TGTGCCAGCAGGCACGACCGGACTGACACAGATACGCAGTATTTT. Translated: CASRHDRTDTDTQYF.

The V and J genes are TRBV3-1 (or the pseudogene TRBV3-2) and TRBJ1-1, with 7 nucleotides matching TRBD1. Germline lookup yields CDR1 LGHDT and CDR2 YNNKEL (reference sequence). After removal of 3 bases from V and 3 bases from J, the junction contained 1 base not matched to a gene. This CDR3 comprises 13 residues. This chain's CDR3 is CASSHGTDTEAFF. CDR3 DNA sequence: TGTGCCAGCAGCCATGGGACAGACACTGAAGCTTTCTTT.

The CDR3 reads CASSWTSGYNEQFF. The CDR3 DNA is TGTGCCAGCAGCTGGACTAGCGGGTACAATGAGCAGTTCTTC. This chain uses TRBV6-5 with TRBJ2-1, with 11 bases fitting TRBD2. The CDR3 consists of 14 residues. Germline CDR1 and CDR2: MNHEY and SVGAGI. V shed 6 bases, J shed 4 bases, and the junction held 2 bases outside the gene matches.

The V and J genes are TRBV25-1 and TRBJ2-7, with a tentative D call TRBD2 (7 bases). V was pared by 3 bases and J by 8 bases, with 14 bases between. This CDR3 region has 13 residues. CDR1 MGHDK and CDR2 SYGVNS come from the germline V gene. CDR3 sequence (DNA): TGTGCCAGCAGTGATGGGGGGAGGGGGAAGCAGTACTTC. Its translation is CASSDGGRGKQYF.

This clone was observed once. The chain combines TRBV3-1 (or the pseudogene TRBV3-2) with TRBJ1-4, with 8 bases matching TRBD1. This CDR3 is built from 16 residues. Unmatched junction bases numbered 14, after V lost 4 bases and J lost 10 bases. Germline CDR1 LGHDT, CDR2 YNNKEL (reference sequence). In DNA form, the CDR3 reads TGTGCCAGCAGCCGCCCCCAGGACAGGGCCTCTGGAAAACTGTTTTTT. It yields the protein CASSRPQDRASGKLFF.

The rearrangement links TRBV6-5 to TRBJ1-6, with D possibly being TRBD1 (5 bases). The V and J ends lost 0 bases and 2 bases respectively, with 8 bases between them. The CDR3 spans 16 residues. Germline V gene lookup returns CDR1 MNHEY and CDR2 SVGAGI. CDR3 DNA sequence: TGTGCCAGCAGTTACTCGCACAGGACCTATAATTCACCCCTCCACTTT. Translating it yields CASSYSHRTYNSPLHF.

V and J are TRBV24-1 and TRBJ2-1, with D possibly TRBD1 on 6 matching bases. The CDR3 has 15 residues. V lost 4 bases and J 3 bases, leaving 12 bases between the germline ends. The V gene's germline CDR1 is KGHDR and CDR2 SFDVKD. This chain's CDR3 is CATSDPDRNYNEQFF. CDR3 DNA: TGTGCCACCAGTGACCCCGACAGGAACTACAATGAGCAGTTCTTC.

The J gene is TRBJ2-2, the V gene TRBV5-4; TRBD1 aligns across 7 bases. Germline CDR1 and CDR2: SGHNT and YYREEE (reference sequence). The V gene end was trimmed by 6 bases and the J gene end by 6 bases; junction bases not matched to a gene: 17. The CDR3 contains 17 residues. The CDR3 region has the DNA TGTGCCAGCACCCCAAGACAGGGCGGTAACCGGGCCGGGGAGCTGTTTTTT. Amino acid sequence: CASTPRQGGNRAGELFF.